Following are 8 T cell receptor beta chains from one sample sequenced in a study of shared T cell receptors in the human thymus. The method was immunoSEQ multiplex PCR; TCRdb's version includes in-frame clones alone and lacks a portion of them. This sample yields hundreds of thousands of clones, of which around 87% are seen a single time; 0.0094% belongs to the top ten. These data were also filed under a second study, of human thymus T cells.

The sample comprised thymocytes. The receptors were sampled from a boy younger than two with a congenital heart defect.

The J gene is TRBJ1-1, the V gene TRBV4-1; TRBD1 is a possible D gene (5 bases). CDR1 and CDR2 from the germline V gene are MGHRA and YSYEKL. The V end was cut by 0 bases, the J end by 6 bases, with 8 bases between. This CDR3 is built from 13 residues. The CDR3 bases are TGCGCCAGCAGCCAAGATGGAGGGGCTGAAGCTTTCTTT. Protein sequence: CASSQDGGAEAFF.

The chain employs TRBV20-1 and TRBJ2-7; D not certain. V gave up 5 bases and J gave up 4 bases, with 3 bases separating them. From germline, CDR1 is DFQATT and CDR2 SNEGSKA (reference sequence). This CDR3 comprises 9 residues. The CDR3 DNA follows: TGCAGTGCTGAGTACGAGCAGTACTTC. It encodes CSAEYEQYF.

In this sample, this clone turned up a few times. V and J are TRBV18 and TRBJ2-5; 8 bases agree with TRBD1. This CDR3 is 16 amino acids long. In germline, CDR1 is KGHSH, CDR2 LQKENI. V was pared by 2 bases and J by 0 bases, with 5 bases of the junction left unmatched. CDR3 amino acids: CASSPATGDYQETQYF. The CDR3 nucleotides read TGTGCCAGCTCACCAGCGACAGGGGATTACCAAGAGACCCAGTACTTC.

The chain employs TRBV9 and TRBJ2-2, with TRBD1 matching over 7 bases. Germline V gene sequence: CDR1 SGDLS, CDR2 YYNGEE. The CDR3 has 20 residues. Trimming cost V 2 bases and J 6 bases; bases outside gene matches: 22. The CDR3 bases are TGTGCCAGCAGCGTTGGTTCAAACAGGGGTCGGGTTGGGGACCCCGGGGAGCTGTTTTTT. Protein product: CASSVGSNRGRVGDPGELFF.

The chain links TRBV28 to TRBJ1-5, with 9 bases identical to TRBD1. The V gene end was trimmed by 2 bases and the J gene end by 0 bases; junction bases not matched to a gene: 5. CDR1 and CDR2 from the germline V gene are MDHEN and SYDVKM. CDR3 size: 17 residues. CDR3 region: CASSLAGTGYSNQPQHF. The CDR3 DNA reads as TGTGCCAGCAGTTTAGCTGGGACAGGGTATAGCAATCAGCCCCAGCATTTT.

The chain has TRBV14 and TRBJ2-4; the D gene is possibly TRBD2 (5 bases). CDR1 is SGHDN and CDR2 is FVKESK in the germline V gene. V dropped 1 base and J dropped 5 bases, with 21 bases sitting between them. The CDR3 is 18 residues long. The CDR3 coding sequence is TGTGCCAGCAGCCAAGGTAATCAGCGCCCGGAGAGGGAAAACATTCAGTACTTC. It codes for CASSQGNQRPERENIQYF.

The DNA for the CDR3 is TGTGCCAGCAGCTTAGTCGAGGTAAACTACAATGAGCAGTTCTTC. Translation gives CASSLVEVNYNEQFF. V is TRBV7-8 and J is TRBJ2-1; D is unresolved. This CDR3 has 15 residues. From germline, CDR1 is SGHVS and CDR2 FQNEAQ. V lost 1 base and J 3 bases, leaving 10 bases between the germline ends. Full variable domain (outside the CDR3, taken from reference TRBV7-8 and TRBJ2-1): GAGVSQSPRYKVAKRGQDVALRCDPISGHVSLFWYQQALGQGPEFLTYFQNEAQLDKSGLPSDRFFAERPEGSVSTLKIQRTQQEDSAVYLCASSLVEVNYNEQFFGPGTRLTVL.

The chain has TRBV7-2 and TRBJ2-3, with D possibly matching TRBD2 (6 bases). Germline CDR1 is SGHTA and CDR2 is FQGNSA. This CDR3 spans 13 amino acids. Trimming took 11 bases from V and 7 from J, leaving 19 bases between them. The CDR3 DNA reads as TGTGCCTCCCGGGACTCTTGGCCGAATACGCAGTATTTT. The encoded protein is CASRDSWPNTQYF.